The text below deals with one T cell receptor (beta chain). This sample stems from a study of blood T cell repertoires in COVID-19. As for the study in general: Sample material is recorded as cDNA or gDNA derived from T cells, B-cell-depleted T cells, or PBMCs.

Germline V gene sequence: CDR1 LNHDA, CDR2 SQIVND (reference sequence). V lost 4 bases to trimming and J lost 1 base, with 8 bases between them. The CDR3 runs to 13 residues. Sequencing was performed with immunoSEQ multiplex PCR; in TCRdb, only in-frame clones are kept and a portion is missing. The table lists nearly 200,000 clones, 80% to 90% of them singletons. What the recovered Cohort 3 donors had was two negative PCRs, clearance, or symptom resolution. The TCR sequence derives from a woman younger than 30 who had recovered from COVID-19. This chain links TRBV19 with TRBJ2-7, with D perhaps matching TRBD2 (5 bases). Sequencing used PBMCs or T cells enriched from blood (not recorded which). The CDR3 here is CASSRGVSYEQYF. The CDR3 DNA follows: TGTGCCAGTAGTAGGGGAGTTTCCTACGAGCAGTACTTC.